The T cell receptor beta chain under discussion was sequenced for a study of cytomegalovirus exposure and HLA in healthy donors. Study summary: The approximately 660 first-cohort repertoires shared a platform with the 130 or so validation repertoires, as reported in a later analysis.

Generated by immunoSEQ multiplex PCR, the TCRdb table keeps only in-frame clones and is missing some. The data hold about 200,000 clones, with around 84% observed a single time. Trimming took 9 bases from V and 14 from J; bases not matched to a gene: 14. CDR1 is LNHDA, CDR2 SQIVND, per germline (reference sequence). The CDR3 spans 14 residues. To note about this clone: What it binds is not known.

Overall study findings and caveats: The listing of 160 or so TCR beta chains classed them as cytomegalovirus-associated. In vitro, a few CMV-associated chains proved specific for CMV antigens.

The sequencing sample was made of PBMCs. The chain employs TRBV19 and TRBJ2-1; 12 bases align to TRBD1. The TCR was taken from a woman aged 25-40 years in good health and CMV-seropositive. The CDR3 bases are TGTGCCAGCGCAAAACCGGGACAGGGGGCGCGTAAGTTCTTC. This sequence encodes CASAKPGQGARKFF.